The rows below give T cell receptor beta chains drawn from one sample of a study of cytomegalovirus exposure and HLA in healthy donors. The assay was immunoSEQ multiplex PCR, and TCRdb's table has in-frame clones only and misses some. The sample lists 130,000 or so clones; approximately 8.9% were seen once. What was sequenced was PBMCs. The receptors come from a woman in her thirties or forties in good health and CMV-seropositive. Each CDR3 is given with its conserved first and last residue. D genes are given only for firm matches. Part of the rows lack a size; the others show once, few, many or a class for expanded clones.

TRBD1	TRBJ1-4	-	TRBV5-4	TGTGCCAGCAGCTATCAGGGGGATGAAAAACTGTTTTTT	CASSYQGDEKLFF
-	TRBJ2-3	few	TRBV4-3	TGCGCCAGCAGCCAAGATCTCCCCCTAAACACAGATACGCAGTATTTT	CASSQDLPLNTDTQYF
TRBD2	TRBJ2-2	-	TRBV19	TGTGCCAGTAGTATAGAAGGGCTAGCGGGGAGCACCGGGGAGCTGTTTTTT	CASSIEGLAGSTGELFF
-	TRBJ2-7	few	TRBV13	TGTGCCAGCAGATCCGCCCTAGGGCAGGGTGGCTACGAGCAGTACTTC	CASRSALGQGGYEQYF
-	TRBJ2-2	few	TRBV19	TGTGCCAGTAGTATCGGGGGATCCGGGGAGCTGTTTTTT	CASSIGGSGELFF
-	TRBJ1-5	few	TRBV23-1	TGCGCCAGCAGTCCCCCTATTGAGGTTCACAGGCAGCCCCAGCATTTT	CASSPPIEVHRQPQHF
TRBD1	TRBJ1-5	few	TRBV5-8	TGTGCCAGCAGCCGGATCTCGGGCAGGGGGTACAATCAGCCCCAGCATTTT	CASSRISGRGYNQPQHF
TRBD2	TRBJ2-3	-	TRBV5-1	TGCGCCAGCAGCTTTTATGGTAGCGGGGGGGCTGGCACAGATACGCAGTATTTT	CASSFYGSGGAGTDTQYF
TRBD1	TRBJ1-1	few	TRBV19	TGTGCCAGTAGTATAGATGACGGACAGGTGAACACTGAAGCTTTCTTT	CASSIDDGQVNTEAFF
TRBD1	TRBJ1-2	few	TRBV18	TGTGCCAGCTCACCACAGGGACAGAACTATGGCTACACCTTC	CASSPQGQNYGYTF
-	TRBJ2-2	-	TRBV6-5	TGTGCCAGCAGTTACTCGAGGAACACCGGGGAGCTGTTTTTT	CASSYSRNTGELFF
TRBD2	TRBJ2-1	-	TRBV5-1	TGCGCCAGCAGCTTGATTGGACTAGCGGGTAGGGATGAGCAGTTCTTC	CASSLIGLAGRDEQFF
TRBD2	TRBJ2-2	-	TRBV11-2	TGTGCCAGCAGCTTTTGGGAGGGGATTAACACCGGGGAGCTGTTTTTT	CASSFWEGINTGELFF
TRBD1	TRBJ2-2	few	TRBV5-4	TGTGCCAGCAGCTTGGAGGGGGCCCGAGGCGGGGAGCTGTTTTTT	CASSLEGARGGELFF
-	TRBJ1-6	-	TRBV18	TGTGCCAGCTCACCTCTATCGGACAGAAATTCACCCCTCCACTTT	CASSPLSDRNSPLHF
-	TRBJ1-1	few	TRBV27	TGTGCCAGCAGTTCCGGGCCGACGACCTACAGGTTCGGAGCTTTCTTT	CASSSGPTTYRFGAFF
-	TRBJ2-3	few	TRBV7-8	TGTGCCAGCAGCTATGGCATTGGCGGGCTTGTAGATACGCAGTATTTT	CASSYGIGGLVDTQYF
-	TRBJ2-1	few	TRBV19	TGTGCCAGTAGTGTCCTAGCGTCGAATGAGCAGTTCTTC	CASSVLASNEQFF
TRBD1	TRBJ1-1	-	TRBV15	TGTGCCACCAGCCCCCCCGGGACAGGTACCACTGAAGCTTTCTTT	CATSPPGTGTTEAFF
TRBD1	TRBJ1-5	-	TRBV18	TGTGCCAGCTCACCACCAAAACTGACAGGGCAGTATAGCAATCAGCCCCAGCATTTT	CASSPPKLTGQYSNQPQHF
TRBD1	TRBJ2-6	-	TRBV29-1	TGCAGCGTTGAAGAACGCACAGGGGGACCCAACGTCCTGACTTTC	CSVEERTGGPNVLTF
TRBD1	TRBJ1-1	-	TRBV7-2	TGTGCCAGCAGCTCACAGGGGTACACTGAAGCTTTCTTT	CASSSQGYTEAFF
-	TRBJ1-5	few	TRBV6-1	TGTGCCACCCTGTCCGGGGTTAATAGCAATCAGCCCCAGCATTTT	CATLSGVNSNQPQHF
TRBD2	TRBJ2-3	-	TRBV7-2	TGTGCCAGCAGCTCCCAACTAGCGGGGGGAGCGGATACGCAGTATTTT	CASSSQLAGGADTQYF
TRBD1	TRBJ2-5	-	TRBV27	TGTGCCAGCAGGCCGGGACAGAACCAAGAGACCCAGTACTTC	CASRPGQNQETQYF
TRBD2	TRBJ2-3	-	TRBV27	TGTGCCAGCAGTTTTCCGGCTAGCGGTCGAGATACGCAGTATTTT	CASSFPASGRDTQYF
-	TRBJ1-1	-	TRBV7-2	TGTGCCAGCAGCTACTACATGGGGAACACTGAAGCTTTCTTT	CASSYYMGNTEAFF
-	TRBJ1-3	-	TRBV4-3	TGCGCCAGCAGCCAAGATATCAGAGGAAACACCATATATTTT	CASSQDIRGNTIYF
TRBD1	TRBJ2-7	-	TRBV5-1	TGCGCCAGCAGGGGTGGGACAGGGGGATTCTACGAGCAGTACTTC	CASRGGTGGFYEQYF
-	TRBJ2-1	-	TRBV7-3	TGTGCCAGCAGCCCCTTGGCAGGGGAGTACAATGAGCAGTTCTTC	CASSPLAGEYNEQFF
-	TRBJ1-6	-	TRBV6-5	TGTGCCAGCAGTTACGGCCTTGGTTCACCCCTCCACTTT	CASSYGLGSPLHF
TRBD1	TRBJ1-1	-	TRBV11-3	TGTGCCAGCAGCTTAGATCGACAGGGAGGCGCTTTCTTT	CASSLDRQGGAFF
TRBD2	TRBJ2-1	-	TRBV5-4	TGTGCCAGCAGCGGAGTGACTAGCGGACGATTCAGTGAGCAGTTCTTC	CASSGVTSGRFSEQFF
-	TRBJ2-6	few	TRBV2	TGTGCCAGCAGTCCTACAGGCTCTGGGGCCAACGTCCTGACTTTC	CASSPTGSGANVLTF
-	TRBJ1-5	few	TRBV11-1	TGTGCCAGCAGCCCAGGTCCCAATCAGCCCCAGCATTTT	CASSPGPNQPQHF
-	TRBJ1-5	few	TRBV7-2	TGTGCCAGCAGCCCCAACGAGTTTCAGCCCCAGCATTTT	CASSPNEFQPQHF
-	TRBJ2-7	-	TRBV5-5	TGTGCCAGCAGCCCCCGGGACAACGTCTACGAGCAGTACTTC	CASSPRDNVYEQYF
-	TRBJ1-2	-	TRBV19	TGTGCCAGTAGTATAGACGTCGGGCTGACAGCTACACCAAGTTTC	CASSIDVGLTATPSF
-	TRBJ1-5	few	TRBV15	TGTGCCACCAGCAGAGATGACCCAGGGGTGGGCAATCAGCCCCAGCATTTT	CATSRDDPGVGNQPQHF
TRBD1	TRBJ1-5	few	TRBV18	TGTGCCAGCTCACAGGGACAGGGCAATCAGCCCCAGCATTTT	CASSQGQGNQPQHF
TRBD2	TRBJ2-2	-	TRBV9	TGTGCCAGCAGCTCGGGACTAGCGGGGGCCGCGAACACCGGGGAGCTGTTTTTT	CASSSGLAGAANTGELFF
-	TRBJ2-3	-	TRBV5-4	TGTGCCAGCAGCTTAGGAGAGAGCACAGATACGCAGTATTTT	CASSLGESTDTQYF
-	TRBJ1-1	-	TRBV5-1	TGCGCCAGCGCCCCCCCCGGAGTGAACACTGAAGCTTTCTTT	CASAPPGVNTEAFF
-	TRBJ1-2	many	TRBV7-9	TGTGCCAGCAGCTCCTGGGGCGACTATGGCTACACCTTC	CASSSWGDYGYTF
-	TRBJ1-2	few	TRBV29-1	TGCAGCGTTGGGTCGGGGAACTATGGCTACACCTTC	CSVGSGNYGYTF
TRBD2	TRBJ2-3	few	TRBV5-1	TGCGCCAGCAGCTTGGCCTTAGCGGGTCCAAGCACAGATACGCAGTATTTT	CASSLALAGPSTDTQYF
-	TRBJ1-1	few	TRBV7-9	TGTGCCGCGACAGCCCAGAACACTGAAGCTTTCTTT	CAATAQNTEAFF
TRBD2	TRBJ2-7	few	TRBV7-2	TGTGCCAGCAGCTTAGTTGTAGCTAGCGGGATCTCCTACGAGCAGTACTTC	CASSLVVASGISYEQYF
-	TRBJ1-2	-	TRBV29-1	TGCAGCGTTGAGGGTTCGAGGGTGGCTAACTATGGCTACACCTTC	CSVEGSRVANYGYTF
-	TRBJ2-7	few	TRBV4-2	TGTGCCAGCAGCCAAGATCCGCAGGGCTCCTACGAGCAGTACTTC	CASSQDPQGSYEQYF
TRBD2	TRBJ2-2	few	TRBV6-5	TGTGCCAGCAGTTACGATAGCGGGGTTGGGGAGCTGTTTTTT	CASSYDSGVGELFF